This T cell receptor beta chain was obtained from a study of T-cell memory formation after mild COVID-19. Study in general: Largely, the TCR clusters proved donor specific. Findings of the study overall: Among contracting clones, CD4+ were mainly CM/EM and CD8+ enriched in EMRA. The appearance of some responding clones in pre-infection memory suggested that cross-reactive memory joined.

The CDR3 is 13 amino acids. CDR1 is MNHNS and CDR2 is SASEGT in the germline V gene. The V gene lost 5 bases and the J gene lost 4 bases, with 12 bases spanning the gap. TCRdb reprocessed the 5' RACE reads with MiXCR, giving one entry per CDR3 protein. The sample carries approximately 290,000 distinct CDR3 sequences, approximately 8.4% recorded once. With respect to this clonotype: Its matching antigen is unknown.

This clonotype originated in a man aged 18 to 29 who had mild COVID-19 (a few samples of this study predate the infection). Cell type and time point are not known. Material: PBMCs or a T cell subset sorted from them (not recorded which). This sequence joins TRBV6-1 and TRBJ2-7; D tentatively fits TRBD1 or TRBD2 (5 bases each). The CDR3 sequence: CASSPVGDYEQYV. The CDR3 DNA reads TGTGCCAGCAGTCCGGTGGGGGATTACGAGCAGTACGTC.